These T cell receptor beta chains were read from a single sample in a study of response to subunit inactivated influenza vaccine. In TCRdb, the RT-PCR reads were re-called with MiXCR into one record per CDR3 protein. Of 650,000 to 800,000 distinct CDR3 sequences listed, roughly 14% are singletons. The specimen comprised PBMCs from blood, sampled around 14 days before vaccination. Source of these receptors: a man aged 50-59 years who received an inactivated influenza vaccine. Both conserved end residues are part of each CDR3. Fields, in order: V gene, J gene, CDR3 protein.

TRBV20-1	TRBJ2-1	CSASAVSGGHNEQFF
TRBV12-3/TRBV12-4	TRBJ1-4	CASSLELFVDRSF
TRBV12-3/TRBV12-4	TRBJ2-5	CASSWSPGPWETQYF
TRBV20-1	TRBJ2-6	CSAKTEGSSGANVLTF
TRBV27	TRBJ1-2	CASTLSGSGIGGYTF
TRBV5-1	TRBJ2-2	CASSLVGATNTGELFF
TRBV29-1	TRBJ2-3	CSVWLLFTDTPYF
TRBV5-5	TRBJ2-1	CASSWGQTIYNEQFF
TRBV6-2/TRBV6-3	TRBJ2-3	CASSYAARTDTQYF
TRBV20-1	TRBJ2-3	CSAAGGVVTDTQYF
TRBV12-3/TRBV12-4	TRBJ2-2	CASRPDGQGAPSSNTGELFF
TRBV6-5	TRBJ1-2	CASSYGQGSNYGYTF
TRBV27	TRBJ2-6	CASSLTGIGVLTF
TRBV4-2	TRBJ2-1	CASSLSWGVTYNEQFF
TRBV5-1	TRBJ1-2	CASSLIGGSNYGYTF
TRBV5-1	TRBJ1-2	CASSQGANYGYTF
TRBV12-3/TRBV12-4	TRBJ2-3	CASSLAGLAGVSDTQYF
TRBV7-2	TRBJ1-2	CASTFDRVYGYTF
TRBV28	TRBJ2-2	CATTRSGDTGELFF
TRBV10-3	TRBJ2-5	CAISEYMDSFQETQYF
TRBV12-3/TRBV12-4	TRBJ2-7	CASSEPGQGSYEQYF
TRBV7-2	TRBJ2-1	CASSISGGAPNEQFF
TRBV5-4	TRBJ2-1	CASSFDGRYNEQFF
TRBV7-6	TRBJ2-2	CASSLGHAGGANTGELFF